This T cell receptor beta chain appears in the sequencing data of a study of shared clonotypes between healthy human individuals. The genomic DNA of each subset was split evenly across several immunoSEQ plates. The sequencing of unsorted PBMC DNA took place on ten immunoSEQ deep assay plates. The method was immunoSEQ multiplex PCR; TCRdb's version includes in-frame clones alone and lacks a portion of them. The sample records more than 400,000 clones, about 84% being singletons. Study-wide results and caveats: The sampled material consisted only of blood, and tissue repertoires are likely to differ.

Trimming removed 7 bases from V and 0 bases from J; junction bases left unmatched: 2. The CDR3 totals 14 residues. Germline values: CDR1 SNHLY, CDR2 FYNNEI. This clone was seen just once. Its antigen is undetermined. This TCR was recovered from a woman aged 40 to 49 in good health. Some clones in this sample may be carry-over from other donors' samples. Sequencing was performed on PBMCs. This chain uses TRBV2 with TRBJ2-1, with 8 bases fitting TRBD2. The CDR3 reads CASKAGGSYNEQFF. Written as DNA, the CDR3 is TGTGCCAGCAAGGCGGGAGGCTCCTACAATGAGCAGTTCTTC.